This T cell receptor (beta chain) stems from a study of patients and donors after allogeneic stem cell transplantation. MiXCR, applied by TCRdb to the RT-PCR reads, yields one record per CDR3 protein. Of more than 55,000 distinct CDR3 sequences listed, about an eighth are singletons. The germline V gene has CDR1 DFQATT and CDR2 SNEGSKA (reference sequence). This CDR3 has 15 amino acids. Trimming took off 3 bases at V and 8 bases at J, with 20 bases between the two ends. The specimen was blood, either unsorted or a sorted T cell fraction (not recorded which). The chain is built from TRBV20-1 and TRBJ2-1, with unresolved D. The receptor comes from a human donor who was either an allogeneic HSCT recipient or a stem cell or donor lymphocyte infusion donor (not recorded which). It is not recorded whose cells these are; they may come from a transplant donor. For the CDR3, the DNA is TGCAGTGCTAGTTATGGGTTCGTCCAAGATGATGAGCAGTTCTTC. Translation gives CSASYGFVQDDEQFF.